This passage covers 27 T cell receptor beta chains from one sample sequenced in a study of PD-1 blockade in classical Hodgkin lymphoma. All patients relapsed after autologous stem cell transplantation, and brentuximab vedotin exposure varied. Magnetic negative selection purified CD4+ T cells from thawed PBMCs. Sequenced by immunoSEQ multiplex PCR; TCRdb stores in-frame clones only, minus some. The profile shows thousands of clones, around 87% of them singletons. This sample comprised CD4+ T cells from blood, obtained at baseline. These receptors were collected from a human donor with classical Hodgkin lymphoma.

V gene TRBV6-5 combines with J gene TRBJ1-2, with TRBD1 matching 10 bases. V lost 6 bases to trimming and J lost 4 bases; unmatched junction nucleotides: 8. Germline assignment: CDR1 MNHEY and CDR2 SVGAGI. This CDR3 is built from 15 residues. This CDR3 reads CASRSTGGSGYGYTF. As DNA, the CDR3 is TGTGCCAGCAGATCGACAGGGGGCTCGGGCTATGGCTACACCTTC.

The chain is built from TRBV7-6 and TRBJ1-1, with D maybe TRBD1 (5 bases). Trimming left V 4 bases short and J 8 bases short, with 17 bases between. Germline V lookup: CDR1 SGHVS, CDR2 FNYEAQ. CDR3 length: 14 amino acids. The CDR3 reads CASSSTAPGIEAFF. The CDR3 DNA reads TGTGCCAGCAGCTCCACCGCTCCAGGGATAGAAGCTTTCTTT.

This chain joins TRBV6-1 and TRBJ1-1; D ambiguous. Germline V lookup: CDR1 MNHNS, CDR2 SASEGT. V was clipped by 3 bases and J by 4 bases, with 12 bases between them. CDR3 size: 14 residues. The DNA of the CDR3 is TGTGCCAGCAGTGAGGGCCCACAGAGCACTGAAGCTTTCTTT. It encodes CASSEGPQSTEAFF.

In nucleotides, the CDR3 is TGTGCCAGCAGTGCAATGACAGGGTCCGGGACTGAAGCTTTCTTT. This encodes CASSAMTGSGTEAFF. The chain carries TRBV6-1 and TRBJ1-1; 7 nucleotides match TRBD1. V lost 4 bases to trimming and J lost 5 bases; unmatched junction nucleotides: 10. This CDR3 is built from 15 residues. Per the germline V gene, CDR1 is MNHNS and CDR2 is SASEGT.

This sequence joins TRBV27 and TRBJ2-5; no clear D. The CDR3 spans 14 residues. Germline V CDR1 and CDR2: MNHEY, SMNVEV (reference sequence). Trimming removed 6 bases from V and 4 bases from J, with 15 bases in between. This CDR3 reads CASSQNLLLETQYF. The CDR3 DNA reads as TGTGCCAGCAGCCAAAACCTCCTACTAGAGACCCAGTACTTC.

This sequence joins TRBV5-4 and TRBJ2-7; 10 bases fit TRBD2. The V and J ends lost 4 bases and 2 bases, in that order; junction bases with no gene match: 6. This CDR3 comprises 15 residues. From germline, CDR1 is SGHNT and CDR2 YYREEE (reference sequence). This CDR3 is CASSAGLATAYEQYF. As DNA, the CDR3 is TGTGCCAGCAGCGCGGGACTAGCGACCGCCTACGAGCAGTACTTC.

The chain recombines TRBV6-5 with TRBJ2-4; possibly TRBD1 for D (6 bases). V was trimmed by 2 bases and J by 0 bases, leaving 11 bases between them. This CDR3 region has 16 residues. Germline lookup yields CDR1 MNHEY and CDR2 SVGAGI. The CDR3 sequence is CASSYKTGLAKNIQYF. CDR3 in DNA: TGTGCCAGCAGTTACAAAACAGGGTTAGCCAAAAACATTCAGTACTTC.

The V gene is TRBV9, the J gene TRBJ1-3, with 7 bases matching TRBD1. Per germline, CDR1 SGDLS and CDR2 YYNGEE. The length of the CDR3 is 14 residues. Trimming removed 4 bases from V and 2 bases from J; junction bases left unmatched: 3. The CDR3 loop reads CASSPGGAGNTIYF. The CDR3 DNA follows: TGTGCCAGCAGCCCAGGGGGTGCTGGAAACACCATATATTTT.

The chain joins TRBV5-8 to TRBJ1-1; 10 bases fit TRBD1. The CDR3 consists of 15 residues. Germline assignment: CDR1 SGHTS and CDR2 YDEGEE. The V and J ends lost 1 base and 5 bases, in that order; junction bases with no gene match: 5. The CDR3 loop reads CASSLRQGARTEAFF. The CDR3 DNA reads TGTGCCAGCAGCTTGAGACAGGGGGCGAGGACTGAAGCTTTCTTT.

This clone was counted a single time. The chain joins TRBV10-1 to TRBJ2-1; D gene uncertain. The CDR3 is 14 residues long. V dropped 6 bases and J dropped 4 bases, with 13 bases sitting between them. CDR1 is WNHNN and CDR2 is SYGVQD in the germline V gene (reference sequence). CDR3 DNA sequence: TGCGCCAGCAGCCCCGCTAGGGCTTACAATGAGCAGTTCTTC. Its protein product is CASSPARAYNEQFF.

This clone was observed once. V usage is TRBV14 and J usage is TRBJ1-2, with D unclear. Germline CDR1 is SGHDN and CDR2 is FVKESK. The V end was cut by 0 bases, the J end by 4 bases, with 12 bases between. This CDR3 region has 15 residues. This CDR3 is CASSQDGGSSYGYTF. CDR3 nucleotides: TGTGCCAGCAGCCAAGATGGAGGAAGCAGCTATGGCTACACCTTC.

The chain carries TRBV15 and TRBJ2-1, with 7 positions matching TRBD2. V lost 1 base to trimming and J lost 2 bases; unmatched junction nucleotides: 11. This CDR3 is built from 18 residues. In germline, CDR1 is LNHNV, CDR2 YYDKDF (reference sequence). The CDR3 bases are TGTGCCACCAGCAGAGGAGTGTTCGGGGGACTAACCTACAATGAGCAGTTCTTC. This codes for CATSRGVFGGLTYNEQFF.

This clone was counted once. The chain recombines TRBV6-1 with TRBJ2-5; 13 bases line up with TRBD2. The CDR3 runs 15 residues. V dropped 6 bases and J dropped 5; count of bases not matched to a gene: 6. Germline CDR1 and CDR2: MNHNS and SASEGT. CDR3 sequence reads: CASREGLAGWETQYF. The CDR3, as DNA: TGTGCCAGCAGAGAGGGACTAGCGGGATGGGAGACCCAGTACTTC.

This chain connects TRBV7-9 to TRBJ1-1, with D maybe TRBD1 (5 bases). CDR1 is SEHNR and CDR2 is FQNEAQ in the germline V gene (reference sequence). V lost 4 bases, J lost 4 bases, and 10 bases lay in between. The CDR3 runs 13 residues. Written as DNA, the CDR3 is TGTGCCAGCAGCTGGGGGGGTGTCACTGAAGCTTTCTTT. Residues: CASSWGGVTEAFF.

The genes are TRBV5-1 and TRBJ1-2; possible D gene TRBD1, 6 bases. The CDR3 is 13 residues long. Trimming removed 4 bases at V and 8 bases at J, with 15 bases between. Germline-derived CDR1 and CDR2 are SGHRS and YFSETQ. CDR3 coding DNA: TGCGCCAGCAGCCCAGGGGACCGTCGGGGCTACACCTTC. Translating it yields CASSPGDRRGYTF.

V usage is TRBV6-1 and J usage is TRBJ1-4, with 7 bases lining up with TRBD1. CDR1 MNHNS and CDR2 SASEGT come from the germline V gene. The CDR3 consists of 14 residues. V was pared by 5 bases and J by 4 bases, with 4 bases of the junction left unmatched. The CDR3 reads CASSLRGLNEKLFF. The DNA of the CDR3 is TGTGCCAGCAGTTTAAGGGGGCTTAATGAAAAACTGTTTTTT.

J is TRBJ2-1 and V is TRBV11-2; TRBD1 agrees at 9 bases. Germline lookup yields CDR1 SGHAT and CDR2 FQNNGV. With 3 bases clipped from V and 7 bases from J, the junction kept 7 bases outside the gene matches. There are 15 residues in the CDR3. CDR3 region: CASSLLTGQGNEQFF. CDR3 nucleotides: TGTGCCAGCAGCTTGCTTACCGGACAGGGGAATGAGCAGTTCTTC.

V usage is TRBV2 and J usage is TRBJ2-7, with D tentatively TRBD2 (5 bases). Germline CDR1 and CDR2: SNHLY and FYNNEI. The CDR3 contains 13 residues. The V and J ends lost 4 bases and 3 bases respectively, with 10 bases between them. CDR3 sequence: CASSADFHYEQYF. CDR3 bases: TGTGCCAGCAGTGCGGACTTTCACTACGAGCAGTACTTC.

The CDR3 DNA is TGTGCCAGCAGCGTAGGGCCGGGAGGCTTTTACGAGCAGTACTTC. Protein product: CASSVGPGGFYEQYF. The V call is TRBV9, the J call TRBJ2-7, with 7 bases identical to TRBD2. Losses at the gene ends were 0 bases for V and 4 bases for J; bases not matched to a gene: 7. Germline loops: CDR1 SGDLS, CDR2 YYNGEE. The CDR3 totals 15 residues.

This chain uses TRBV4-1 with TRBJ2-7; 7 bases align to TRBD1. J gave up 1 base and V 0 bases, and 9 bases lay outside the gene matches. Germline V gives CDR1 MGHRA, CDR2 YSYEKL. The CDR3 has 17 amino acids. The CDR3 reads CASSQDRGPGESYEQYF. The CDR3 nucleotides are TGCGCCAGCAGCCAAGATAGGGGGCCAGGGGAATCCTACGAGCAGTACTTC.

V usage is TRBV5-1 and J usage is TRBJ2-2; D possibly corresponds to TRBD1 (5 bases). V was pared by 0 bases and J by 5 bases, with 11 bases between. This CDR3 comprises 15 residues. Germline V gene data show CDR1 as SGHRS and CDR2 as YFSETQ. The DNA for the CDR3 is TGCGCCAGCAGCTTGGAGCAGGGAATAACCGGGGAGCTGTTTTTT. It encodes CASSLEQGITGELFF.

A few counts support this clone. The chain links TRBV5-4 to TRBJ2-7; D ambiguous. CDR3 length equals 14 residues. With 0 bases removed from V and 7 bases from J, the gap between germline ends came to 14 bases. The germline gives CDR1 SGHNT, CDR2 YYREEE (reference sequence). The CDR3 coding sequence is TGTGCCAGCAGCTTGGAGGCAGCTAATAGGGAGCAGTACTTC. This sequence encodes CASSLEAANREQYF.

The V call is TRBV27, the J call TRBJ2-1; 7 nucleotides align to TRBD1. The germline V gene encodes CDR1 MNHEY and CDR2 SMNVEV (reference sequence). There are 14 residues in the CDR3. Trimming removed 7 bases from V and 4 bases from J; junction bases left unmatched: 7. CDR3 amino acids: CASTMGQYYNEQFF. In DNA form, the CDR3 reads TGTGCCAGCACCATGGGACAGTATTACAATGAGCAGTTCTTC.

V is TRBV5-2 and J is TRBJ2-7; TRBD2 is the table's D call and was not checked against the DNA. TRBV5-2 is tagged as a pseudogene. This CDR3 has 15 residues. In DNA form, the CDR3 reads TGTGCCAGCAGCTCCTTAGCGGGAGGTGTCCACGAGCAGTACTTC. Its translation: CASSSLAGGVHEQYF.

V gene TRBV9 combines with J gene TRBJ2-5; TRBD2 agrees at 7 bases. CDR1 SGDLS and CDR2 YYNGEE come from the germline V gene. Trimming took 2 bases from V and 5 from J; bases not matched to a gene: 0. This CDR3 is built from 12 residues. The DNA of the CDR3 is TGTGCCAGCAGCGTGGGGGGGGAGACCCAGTACTTC. Encoded protein: CASSVGGETQYF.

The chain has TRBV6-5 and TRBJ1-5; tentatively, D is TRBD1 (5 bases). The V end lost 6 bases, the J end lost 1 base, and 13 bases lay between the germline ends. Per the germline V gene, CDR1 is MNHEY and CDR2 is SVGAGI. This CDR3 is built from 15 residues. The CDR3 region is CASSRSGGSNQPQHF. As DNA, the CDR3 is TGTGCCAGCAGCCGATCGGGGGGGAGCAATCAGCCCCAGCATTTT.

This clone showed up just once. The chain is built from TRBV5-6 and TRBJ2-2, with a weak D call TRBD1 (5 bases). The V and J ends lost 0 bases and 4 bases respectively, with 13 bases between them. The CDR3 contains 16 residues. The germline V gene encodes CDR1 SGHDT and CDR2 YYEEEE. The CDR3 DNA follows: TGTGCCAGCAGCTTGGCCGTTTGGGGCCCCACCGGGGAGCTGTTTTTT. It codes for CASSLAVWGPTGELFF.